These T cell receptor beta chains were read from a single sample in a study of blood T cell repertoires in COVID-19. Clones were sequenced by immunoSEQ multiplex PCR, and TCRdb holds only the in-frame ones, with some missing. The data show 250,000 or so clones, around 80% seen once. The sample consisted of peripheral blood. The receptors here all came from a woman of 80 years or more with acute or convalescent COVID-19. Both conserved end residues are part of each CDR3. D genes are given only for firm matches. Some rows mark clone size as missing; the rest say once, few, many or name a class of expanded clone.

D gene	clone size	V gene	J gene	CDR3 length	CDR3 protein	CDR3 DNA
-	-	TRBV6-5	TRBJ1-1	16	CASSYARVQGNTEAFF	TGTGCCAGCAGTTACGCACGGGTCCAAGGGAACACTGAAGCTTTCTTT
-	-	TRBV7-2	TRBJ1-4	14	CASSLGGEHEKLFF	TGTGCCAGCAGCTTAGGGGGGGAGCATGAAAAACTGTTTTTT
-	once	TRBV20-1	TRBJ2-7	16	CSASGSETINTYEQYF	TGCAGTGCTAGTGGTTCAGAGACAATCAACACCTACGAGCAGTACTTC
-	once	TRBV9	TRBJ2-1	12	CASSVAVGEQFF	TGTGCCAGCAGCGTAGCTGTTGGCGAGCAGTTCTTC
TRBD1	-	TRBV9	TRBJ2-2	16	CASSVGQGAPTGELFF	TGTGCCAGCAGCGTAGGGCAGGGGGCACCCACCGGGGAGCTGTTTTTT
-	-	TRBV2	TRBJ1-2	14	CASSDSRGIYGYTF	TGTGCCAGCAGTGATTCCAGGGGTATCTATGGCTACACCTTC
-	-	TRBV6-1	TRBJ1-5	16	CASSEGQTYSNQPQHF	TGTGCCAGCAGTGAAGGACAGACTTATAGCAATCAGCCCCAGCATTTT
-	-	TRBV19	TRBJ1-5	15	CASSIDRTSNQPQHF	TGTGCCAGTAGTATAGACAGAACTAGCAATCAGCCCCAGCATTTT
-	few	TRBV6-2/TRBV6-3	TRBJ2-7	14	CASSYSAGGFEQYF	TGTGCCAGCAGTTACTCGGCAGGGGGGTTCGAGCAGTACTTC
-	-	TRBV6-5	TRBJ2-7	15	CASSSPGENAYEQYF	TGTGCCAGCAGTTCCCCCGGGGAGAATGCCTACGAGCAGTACTTC
TRBD1	-	TRBV7-9	TRBJ1-4	15	CASSLTGTDNEKLFF	TGTGCCAGCAGCTTGACCGGGACAGATAATGAAAAACTGTTTTTT
TRBD1	few	TRBV27	TRBJ1-1	14	CASSLYAGGTEAFF	TGTGCCAGCAGTTTATACGCAGGGGGCACTGAAGCTTTCTTT
-	few	TRBV5-4	TRBJ2-7	12	CASSPDYGEQYF	TGTGCCAGCAGCCCAGACTACGGCGAGCAGTACTTC
-	-	TRBV28	TRBJ2-3	13	CASSLSGSDTQYF	TGTGCCAGCAGTTTATCGGGGTCAGATACGCAGTATTTT
-	-	TRBV7-9	TRBJ2-2	12	CASSLGAGELFF	TGTGCCAGCAGCTTAGGAGCCGGGGAGCTGTTTTTT
TRBD1	few	TRBV5-1	TRBJ1-2	14	CASSSVTGEGGYTF	TGCGCCAGCAGCTCCGTGACAGGGGAGGGTGGCTACACCTTC
-	few	TRBV6-6	TRBJ1-1	14	CASSYSEVNTEAFF	TGTGCCAGCAGTTACTCTGAGGTGAACACTGAAGCTTTCTTT
TRBD1	-	TRBV18	TRBJ2-2	15	CASSPGQPNTGELFF	TGTGCCAGCTCGCCGGGACAGCCGAACACCGGGGAGCTGTTTTTT
-	-	TRBV7-9	TRBJ2-3	15	CASSSTSVSTDTQYF	TGTGCCAGCAGCTCTACTAGTGTAAGCACAGATACGCAGTATTTT
TRBD2	-	TRBV5-8	TRBJ2-7	14	CASSLNSGGYEQYF	TGTGCCAGCAGCTTGAATAGCGGGGGCTACGAGCAGTACTTC
TRBD1	-	TRBV11-1	TRBJ2-5	15	CASSNDRGATETQYF	TGTGCCAGCAGCAACGACAGGGGTGCTACAGAGACCCAGTACTTC
-	-	TRBV28	TRBJ2-7	16	CASSLITAESSYEQYF	TGTGCCAGCAGTTTGATCACAGCGGAGAGCTCCTACGAGCAGTACTTC
-	-	TRBV9	TRBJ1-3	17	CASSSAGGSNSGNTIYF	TGTGCCAGCAGCTCGGCGGGGGGCAGCAACTCTGGAAACACCATATATTTT
-	-	TRBV9	TRBJ1-2	17	CASSVQYDKRVNYGYTF	TGTGCCAGCAGCGTTCAATACGACAAACGCGTAAACTATGGCTACACCTTC
TRBD1	-	TRBV6-5	TRBJ2-7	13	CASRGTGQYEQYF	TGTGCCAGCAGGGGGACAGGGCAGTACGAGCAGTACTTC
TRBD2	few	TRBV28	TRBJ2-7	13	CASRTSGSHEQYF	TGTGCCAGCAGGACTAGCGGGAGCCACGAGCAGTACTTC
TRBD2	-	TRBV28	TRBJ2-1	17	CASSLLISGSVYNEQFF	TGTGCCAGCAGTTTACTCATTAGCGGGAGCGTCTACAATGAGCAGTTCTTC
-	-	TRBV6-6	TRBJ2-3	13	CASSYDSSDTQYF	TGTGCCAGCAGTTACGACAGTTCAGATACGCAGTATTTT
-	-	TRBV18	TRBJ1-1	13	CASSPRTDTEAFF	TGTGCCAGCTCACCACGAACAGACACTGAAGCTTTCTTT
TRBD1	-	TRBV6-2/TRBV6-3	TRBJ1-2	14	CASSFWDRPYGYTF	TGTGCCAGCAGTTTTTGGGACAGGCCATATGGCTACACCTTC
-	-	TRBV4-3	TRBJ1-5	16	CASSQDEGVSNQPQHF	TGCGCCAGCAGCCAAGATGAGGGAGTTAGCAATCAGCCCCAGCATTTT
-	-	TRBV2	TRBJ1-1	14	CATKSGQGKTEAFF	TGTGCCACAAAATCGGGCCAGGGGAAGACTGAAGCTTTCTTT
TRBD2	once	TRBV18	TRBJ2-5	16	CASTRLAGGPGETQYF	TGTGCCAGCACCCGACTAGCGGGAGGGCCAGGCGAGACCCAGTACTTC
-	-	TRBV19	TRBJ1-6	14	CASSPLTGNSPLHF	TGTGCCAGTAGTCCTCTGACGGGTAATTCACCCCTCCACTTT
-	-	TRBV5-1	TRBJ2-2	13	CASSNEGAGELFF	TGCGCCAGCAGCAACGAGGGGGCCGGGGAGCTGTTTTTT
TRBD1	-	TRBV9	TRBJ1-1	16	CASSAGQGTRNTEAFF	TGTGCCAGCAGCGCCGGACAGGGGACGAGGAACACTGAAGCTTTCTTT
-	-	TRBV6-5	TRBJ1-5	14	CASRGGGNNQPQHF	TGTGCCAGCAGGGGAGGGGGAAACAATCAGCCCCAGCATTTT
TRBD1	-	TRBV6-5	TRBJ2-1	13	CATSGQGAGEQFF	TGTGCCACCTCGGGACAGGGGGCTGGTGAGCAGTTCTTC
TRBD2	-	TRBV5-4	TRBJ2-1	16	CASSLELASTGNEQFF	TGTGCCAGCAGCTTGGAACTAGCGTCTACGGGCAATGAGCAGTTCTTC
TRBD2	-	TRBV7-2	TRBJ2-3	16	CASSSGLASSSDTQYF	TGTGCCAGCAGCTCCGGACTAGCGAGTAGTTCAGATACGCAGTATTTT
TRBD2	-	TRBV6-1	TRBJ2-7	15	CASSETLAGESEQYF	TGTGCCAGCAGTGAAACGCTAGCGGGAGAATCCGAGCAGTACTTC
-	-	TRBV4-1	TRBJ1-4	16	CASSQDRTGRGEKLFF	TGCGCCAGCAGCCAAGATCGTACGGGGCGGGGTGAAAAACTGTTTTTT
TRBD1	-	TRBV27	TRBJ2-7	16	CASSLGTPDRAYEQYF	TGTGCCAGCAGTTTGGGGACGCCGGACAGGGCCTACGAGCAGTACTTC
-	-	TRBV7-8	TRBJ2-3	16	CASSLGAGWSTDTQYF	TGTGCCAGCAGCTTAGGTGCAGGTTGGAGCACAGATACGCAGTATTTT
TRBD1	-	TRBV7-9	TRBJ1-4	15	CASSTGTGINEKLFF	TGTGCCAGCAGCACCGGGACAGGGATTAATGAAAAACTGTTTTTT
TRBD1	-	TRBV5-4	TRBJ1-5	15	CASSLGGTGGQPQHF	TGTGCCAGCAGCTTGGGCGGGACAGGAGGACAGCCCCAGCATTTT
TRBD1	-	TRBV7-2	TRBJ2-7	15	CASSMSGTGSYEQYF	TGTGCCAGCAGTATGTCCGGGACAGGGTCCTACGAGCAGTACTTC
-	-	TRBV12-3/TRBV12-4	TRBJ2-3	13	CASSYREQDTQYF	TGTGCCAGCAGTTACAGGGAGCAGGATACGCAGTATTTT
TRBD2	-	TRBV2	TRBJ2-4	14	CASRSASGINIQYF	TGTGCCAGCAGGAGCGCTAGCGGGATAAACATTCAGTACTTC
-	-	TRBV14	TRBJ2-5	17	CASSQGPPTVRWETQYF	TGTGCCAGCAGCCAAGGTCCGCCTACAGTTCGGTGGGAGACCCAGTACTTC
-	-	TRBV19	TRBJ1-1	13	CASTGGFRTEAFF	TGTGCCAGTACGGGAGGGTTTAGGACTGAAGCTTTCTTT
-	-	TRBV6-2/TRBV6-3	TRBJ2-7	14	CASSYSAGSYEQYF	TGTGCCAGCAGTTACTCGGCAGGGTCCTACGAGCAGTACTTC
TRBD1	once	TRBV6-5	TRBJ1-6	13	CASSGGQVVPLHF	TGTGCCAGCAGCGGCGGACAGGTAGTCCCCCTCCACTTT
-	-	TRBV6-2/TRBV6-3	TRBJ1-4	14	CASSYHPRREKLFF	TGTGCCAGCAGTTACCACCCACGTCGGGAAAAACTGTTTTTT
-	-	TRBV14	TRBJ2-3	15	CASSQVADHTDTQYF	TGTGCCAGCAGCCAAGTAGCGGACCACACAGATACGCAGTATTTT
TRBD2	-	TRBV27	TRBJ2-3	17	CASSFHGLAGGTDTQYF	TGTGCCAGCAGTTTCCACGGACTAGCGGGGGGAACAGATACGCAGTATTTT
-	once	TRBV6-6	TRBJ1-4	15	CASNQPGGGGEKLFF	TGTGCCAGCAACCAACCGGGGGGCGGCGGTGAAAAACTGTTTTTT
-	-	TRBV7-8	TRBJ1-1	14	CASSIGGANTEAFF	TGTGCCAGCAGCATTGGGGGCGCGAACACTGAAGCTTTCTTT
TRBD1	-	TRBV29-1	TRBJ2-5	14	CSVGDRGRQETQYF	TGCAGCGTTGGAGACAGGGGGCGTCAAGAGACCCAGTACTTC